The clone carrying this TCR beta chain was observed once. Across 20 to 25 US areas, participants ranged in age from about 18 to 90 years. This entry comes from a study of blood T cell repertoires in COVID-19. Across the study: Researchers got acute and convalescent COVID-19 samples from the United States, Italy and Spain.

This CDR3 region has 15 residues. Unmatched junction bases numbered 2, after V lost 2 bases and J lost 2 bases. Germline CDR1 and CDR2: SEHNR and FQNEAQ (reference sequence). The authors' processing: The assay estimated nucleated cells by amplifying reference gene primers. The method was immunoSEQ multiplex PCR; TCRdb's version includes in-frame clones alone and lacks a portion of them. That table gives V, J and clone size, and the DNA gave D and trimming. The table shows around 500,000 clones, with 88% occurring only once. The receptor was isolated from a woman between 35 and 50 years old who had recovered from COVID-19. The chain couples TRBV7-9 to TRBJ2-3, with TRBD2 matching over 9 bases. Material: PBMCs or T cells enriched from blood (not recorded which). CDR3 nucleotides: TGTGCCAGCAGCTTACTAGCGGGACCCACAGATACGCAGTATTTT. It codes for CASSLLAGPTDTQYF.